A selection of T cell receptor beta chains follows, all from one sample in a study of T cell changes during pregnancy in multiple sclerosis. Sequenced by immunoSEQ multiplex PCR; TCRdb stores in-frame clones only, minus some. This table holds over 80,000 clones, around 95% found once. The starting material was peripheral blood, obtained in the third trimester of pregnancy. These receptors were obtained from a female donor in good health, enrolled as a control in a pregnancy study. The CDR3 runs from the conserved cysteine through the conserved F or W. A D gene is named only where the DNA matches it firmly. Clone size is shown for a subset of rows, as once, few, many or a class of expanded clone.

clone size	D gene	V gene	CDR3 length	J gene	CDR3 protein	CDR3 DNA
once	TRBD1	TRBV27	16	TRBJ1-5	CASSTYRGKANQPQHF	TGTGCCAGCAGTACGTACAGGGGGAAAGCTAATCAGCCCCAGCATTTT
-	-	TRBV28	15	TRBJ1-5	CASSESNPSNQPQHF	TGTGCCAGCAGTGAATCTAATCCTAGCAATCAGCCCCAGCATTTT
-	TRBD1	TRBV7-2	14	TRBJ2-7	CASSPDRGRNEQYF	TGTGCCAGCAGCCCGGACAGGGGAAGGAACGAGCAGTACTTC
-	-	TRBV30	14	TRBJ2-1	CAWSVKRDINEQFF	TGTGCCTGGAGTGTTAAGCGGGACATCAATGAGCAGTTCTTC
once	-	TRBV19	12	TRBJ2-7	CASSTGVGEQYF	TGTGCCAGTAGTACCGGTGTCGGCGAGCAGTACTTC
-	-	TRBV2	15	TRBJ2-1	CASSPDRRSYNEQFF	TGTGCCAGCAGCCCTGACAGGCGCTCCTACAATGAGCAGTTCTTC
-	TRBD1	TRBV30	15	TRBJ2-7	CASEPGQGKLYEQYF	TGTGCCTCCGAGCCGGGACAGGGGAAACTCTACGAGCAGTACTTC
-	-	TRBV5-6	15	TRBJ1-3	CASSLGRYSGNTIYF	TGTGCCAGCAGCTTGGGCAGGTACTCTGGAAACACCATATATTTT
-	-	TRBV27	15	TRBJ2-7	CASSLSRTTTYEQYF	TGTGCCAGCAGTTTATCCCGGACTACCACCTACGAGCAGTACTTC
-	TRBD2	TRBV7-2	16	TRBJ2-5	CASSFRAGRAVETQYF	TGTGCCAGCAGCTTCCGTGCCGGGAGGGCGGTGGAGACCCAGTACTTC